This T cell receptor beta chain comes out of a study of blood T cell repertoires in COVID-19. Across the study: Samples representing acute and convalescent COVID-19 were sourced from the United States, Italy and Spain.

Sequencing was performed with immunoSEQ multiplex PCR; in TCRdb, only in-frame clones are kept and a portion is missing. The sample holds about 220,000 clones, roughly 80% seen once. The CDR3 runs to 14 residues. Per germline, CDR1 MNHEY and CDR2 SVGAGI. V gave up 0 bases and J gave up 4 bases, with 9 bases separating them. V and J are TRBV6-5 and TRBJ1-1; D not certain. The clonotype comes from a woman aged 55 to 70 with acute or convalescent COVID-19. Sequencing was performed on peripheral blood. The CDR3 bases are TGTGCCAGCAGTTACTCGCTAGGAAGCACTGAAGCTTTCTTT. It translates to CASSYSLGSTEAFF.